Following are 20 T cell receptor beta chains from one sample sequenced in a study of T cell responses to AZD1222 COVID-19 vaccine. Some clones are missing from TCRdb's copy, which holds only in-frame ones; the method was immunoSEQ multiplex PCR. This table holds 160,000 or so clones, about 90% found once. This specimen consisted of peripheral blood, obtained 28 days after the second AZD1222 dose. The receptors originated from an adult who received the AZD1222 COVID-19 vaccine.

The CDR3 protein is CASSLIDRADEAFF. The CDR3 DNA follows: TGTGCCAGCAGCTTAATCGACAGGGCCGATGAAGCTTTCTTT. The chain has TRBV7-2 and TRBJ1-1; 7 bases fit TRBD1. The CDR3 spans 14 residues. Looked up from germline, CDR1 is SGHTA and CDR2 is FQGNSA. After removal of 2 bases from V and 7 bases from J, the junction contained 7 bases not matched to a gene.

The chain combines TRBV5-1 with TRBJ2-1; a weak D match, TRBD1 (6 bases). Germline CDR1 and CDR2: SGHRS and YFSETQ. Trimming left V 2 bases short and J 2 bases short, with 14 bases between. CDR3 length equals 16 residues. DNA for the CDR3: TGCGCCAGCAGCTTAGGGGACACGACGACCTACAATGAGCAGTTCTTC. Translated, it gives CASSLGDTTTYNEQFF.

The CDR3: CASSINLNTEAFF. The CDR3 region has the DNA TGTGCCAGTAGTATTAACTTGAACACTGAAGCTTTCTTT. The chain has TRBV19 and TRBJ1-1; D remains ambiguous. Between the trimmed V and J ends, which lost 3 bases and 0 bases, there was a span of 5 bases. This CDR3 comprises 13 residues. From germline, CDR1 is LNHDA and CDR2 SQIVND (reference sequence).

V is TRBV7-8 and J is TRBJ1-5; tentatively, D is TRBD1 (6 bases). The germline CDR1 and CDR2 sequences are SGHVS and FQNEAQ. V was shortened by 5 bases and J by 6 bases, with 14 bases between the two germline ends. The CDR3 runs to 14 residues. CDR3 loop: CASSPNRVGQPQHF. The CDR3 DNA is TGTGCCAGCAGCCCAAACAGGGTTGGTCAGCCCCAGCATTTT.

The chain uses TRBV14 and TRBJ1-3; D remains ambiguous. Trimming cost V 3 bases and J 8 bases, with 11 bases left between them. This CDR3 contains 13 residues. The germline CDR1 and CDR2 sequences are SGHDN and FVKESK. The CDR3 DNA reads TGTGCCAGCAGCCATCCTATTTGGGACACCATATATTTT. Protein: CASSHPIWDTIYF.

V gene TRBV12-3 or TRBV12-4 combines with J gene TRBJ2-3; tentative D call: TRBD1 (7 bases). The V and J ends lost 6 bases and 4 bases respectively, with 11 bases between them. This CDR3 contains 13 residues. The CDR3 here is CASSPRGADTQYF. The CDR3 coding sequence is TGTGCCAGCAGCCCCAGGGGGGCAGATACGCAGTATTTT.

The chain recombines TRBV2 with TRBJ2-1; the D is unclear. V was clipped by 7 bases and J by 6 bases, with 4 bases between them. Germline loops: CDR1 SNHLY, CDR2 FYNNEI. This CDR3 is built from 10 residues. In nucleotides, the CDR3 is TGTGCCAGCATAATCAATGAGCAGTTCTTC. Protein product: CASIINEQFF. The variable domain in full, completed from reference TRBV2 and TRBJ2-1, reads EPEVTQTPSHQVTQMGQEVILRCVPISNHLYFYWYRQILGQKVEFLVSFYNNEISEKSEIFDDQFSVERPDGSNFTLKIRSTKLEDSAMYFCASIINEQFFGPGTRLTVL.

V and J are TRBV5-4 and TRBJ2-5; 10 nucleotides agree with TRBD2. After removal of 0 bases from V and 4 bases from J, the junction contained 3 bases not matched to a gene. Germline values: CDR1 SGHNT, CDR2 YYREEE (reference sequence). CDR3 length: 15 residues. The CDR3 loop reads CASSLVGLAAETQYF. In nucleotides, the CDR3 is TGTGCCAGCAGCTTGGTAGGACTAGCGGCAGAGACCCAGTACTTC. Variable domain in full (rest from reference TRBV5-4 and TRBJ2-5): ETGVTQSPTHLIKTRGQQVTLRCSSQSGHNTVSWYQQALGQGPQFIFQYYREEENGRGNFPPRFSGLQFPNYSSELNVNALELDDSALYLCASSLVGLAAETQYFGPGTRLLVL.

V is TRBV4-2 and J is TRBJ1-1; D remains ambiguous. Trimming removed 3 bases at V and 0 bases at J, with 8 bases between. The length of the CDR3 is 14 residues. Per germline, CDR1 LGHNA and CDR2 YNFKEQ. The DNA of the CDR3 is TGTGCCAGCAGCCAGGGAACAATGAACACTGAAGCTTTCTTT. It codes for CASSQGTMNTEAFF.

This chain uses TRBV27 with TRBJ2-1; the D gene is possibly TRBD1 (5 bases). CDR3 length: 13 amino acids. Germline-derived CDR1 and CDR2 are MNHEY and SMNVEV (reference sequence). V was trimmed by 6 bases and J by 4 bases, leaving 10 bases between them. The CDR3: CASRVDRYNEQFF. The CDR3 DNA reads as TGTGCCAGCAGGGTAGACAGATACAATGAGCAGTTCTTC.

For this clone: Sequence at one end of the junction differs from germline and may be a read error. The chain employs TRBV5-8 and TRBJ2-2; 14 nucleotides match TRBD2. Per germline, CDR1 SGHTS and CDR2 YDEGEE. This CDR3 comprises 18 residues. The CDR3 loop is CASSQRTSGGPLTGDLFF. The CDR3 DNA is TGTGCCAGCAGCCAAAGGACTAGCGGGGGGCCTCTTACCGGGGATCTGTTTTTT.

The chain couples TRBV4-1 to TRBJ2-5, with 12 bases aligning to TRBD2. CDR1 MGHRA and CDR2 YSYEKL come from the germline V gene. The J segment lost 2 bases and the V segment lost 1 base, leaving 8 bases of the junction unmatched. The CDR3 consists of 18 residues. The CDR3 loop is CASSQASGGAPRQETQYF. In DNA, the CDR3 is TGCGCCAGCAGCCAAGCTAGCGGGGGGGCCCCTCGTCAAGAGACCCAGTACTTC.

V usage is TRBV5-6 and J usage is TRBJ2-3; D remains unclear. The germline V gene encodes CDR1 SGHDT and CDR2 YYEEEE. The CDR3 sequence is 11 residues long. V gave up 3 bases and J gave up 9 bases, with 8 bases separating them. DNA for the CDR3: TGTGCCAGCAGCTCACCCCGAACGCAGTATTTT. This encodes CASSSPRTQYF.

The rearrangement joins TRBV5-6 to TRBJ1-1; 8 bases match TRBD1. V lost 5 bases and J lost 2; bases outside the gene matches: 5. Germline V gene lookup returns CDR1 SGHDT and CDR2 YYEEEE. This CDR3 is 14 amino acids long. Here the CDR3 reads CASRRTGLNTEAFF. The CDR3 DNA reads TGTGCCAGCAGACGGACAGGGTTAAACACTGAAGCTTTCTTT.

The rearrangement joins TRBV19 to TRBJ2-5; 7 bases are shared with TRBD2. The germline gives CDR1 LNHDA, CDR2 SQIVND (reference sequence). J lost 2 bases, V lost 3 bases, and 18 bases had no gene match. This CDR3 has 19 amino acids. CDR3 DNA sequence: TGTGCCAGTAGTATTAGGAGATCCAGGGCTAGCGGTGCTCAAGAGACCCAGTACTTC. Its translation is CASSIRRSRASGAQETQYF.

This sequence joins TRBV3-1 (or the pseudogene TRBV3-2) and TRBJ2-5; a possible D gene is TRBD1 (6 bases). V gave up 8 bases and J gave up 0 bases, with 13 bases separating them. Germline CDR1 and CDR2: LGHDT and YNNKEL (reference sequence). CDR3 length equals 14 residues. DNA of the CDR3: TGTGCCAGCGAACTGGGGACATACCAAGAGACCCAGTACTTC. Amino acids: CASELGTYQETQYF.

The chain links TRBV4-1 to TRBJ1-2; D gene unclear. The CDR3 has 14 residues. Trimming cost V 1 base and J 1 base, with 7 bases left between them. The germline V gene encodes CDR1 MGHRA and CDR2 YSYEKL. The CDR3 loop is CASSQGRNNYGYTF. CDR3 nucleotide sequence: TGCGCCAGCAGCCAAGGTAGAAATAACTATGGCTACACCTTC.

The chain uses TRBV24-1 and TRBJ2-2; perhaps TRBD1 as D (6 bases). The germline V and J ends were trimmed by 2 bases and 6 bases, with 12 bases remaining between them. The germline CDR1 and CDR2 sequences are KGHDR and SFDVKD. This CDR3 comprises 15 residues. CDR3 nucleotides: TGTGCCACCAGTGATTCCGGGACAATCGCCGGGGAGCTGTTTTTT. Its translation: CATSDSGTIAGELFF.

The CDR3 region is CASSQERGLAVKRGTQYF. The CDR3 coding sequence is TGTGCCAGCAGCCAAGAGAGGGGACTAGCGGTAAAGAGAGGGACGCAGTATTTT. This chain connects TRBV4-2 to TRBJ2-3; TRBD2 matches 11 bases. The CDR3 contains 18 residues. Germline V lookup: CDR1 LGHNA, CDR2 YNFKEQ. Trimming cost V 0 bases and J 9 bases; bases outside gene matches: 14.

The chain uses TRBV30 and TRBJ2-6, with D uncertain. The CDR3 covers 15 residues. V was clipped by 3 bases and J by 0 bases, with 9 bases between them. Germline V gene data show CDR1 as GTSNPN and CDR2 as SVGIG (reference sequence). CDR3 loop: CAWSPVSSGANVLTF. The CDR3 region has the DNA TGTGCCTGGAGCCCAGTAAGCTCTGGGGCCAACGTCCTGACTTTC. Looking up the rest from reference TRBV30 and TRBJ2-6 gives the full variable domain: SQTIHQWPATLVQPVGSPLSLECTVEGTSNPNLYWYRQAAGRGLQLLFYSVGIGQISSEVPQNLSASRPQDRQFILSSKKLLLSDSGFYLCAWSPVSSGANVLTFGAGSRLTVL.